Presented here are 10 T cell receptor beta chains from one specimen sequenced in a study of CD8 T cells in ankylosing spondylitis. MiXCR, run by TCRdb on the 5' RACE reads, gives a single entry per CDR3 protein. Of around 300,000 distinct CDR3 sequences in the sample, around a tenth were seen once. Sequencing input: blood, either unsorted or a sorted T cell fraction (not recorded which). These receptors were collected from a female donor with ankylosing spondylitis or in good health (not recorded which).

This clonotype has ten or more counts. V and J are TRBV5-1 and TRBJ2-3; D is unresolved. This CDR3 has 14 residues. V lost 0 bases and J 1 base, leaving 6 bases between the germline ends. The germline gives CDR1 SGHRS, CDR2 YFSETQ. DNA of the CDR3: TGCGCCAGCAGCTTGGACACAGGCACAGATACGCAGTATTTT. It is translated as CASSLDTGTDTQYF.

This clonotype was seen many times. The chain links TRBV7-2 to TRBJ1-5, with 9 bases matching TRBD1. Per the germline V gene, CDR1 is SGHTA and CDR2 is FQGNSA. V was clipped by 5 bases and J by 4 bases; unmatched bases: 9. This CDR3 is 16 amino acids long. CDR3 protein: CASSQRSGTGNQPQHF. The CDR3 nucleotides read TGTGCCAGCAGCCAACGTTCCGGGACAGGGAATCAGCCCCAGCATTTT.

There are many counts of this clonotype. The V gene is TRBV6-4, the J gene TRBJ2-1; possible D gene TRBD2, 5 bases. Looked up from germline, CDR1 is MRHNA and CDR2 is SNTAGT. V lost 4 bases and J lost 0, with 10 bases in between. The length of the CDR3 is 15 residues. Here the CDR3 DNA reads TGTGCCAGCAGTGTCGGGGAGAGCTCCTACAATGAGCAGTTCTTC. Translated: CASSVGESSYNEQFF.

The chain uses TRBV9 and TRBJ2-2, with D maybe TRBD1 (6 bases). The CDR3 loop spans 15 amino acids. The V end was cut by 4 bases, the J end by 2 bases, with 12 bases between. Germline lookup yields CDR1 SGDLS and CDR2 YYNGEE. CDR3 sequence (DNA): TGTGCCAGCAGCCCTACAGGGTCAAACACCGGGGAGCTGTTTTTT. Its translation: CASSPTGSNTGELFF.

The genes are TRBV19 and TRBJ1-3; tentative D call: TRBD1 (6 bases). Germline loops: CDR1 LNHDA, CDR2 SQIVND (reference sequence). Trimming took off 7 bases at V and 0 bases at J, with 10 bases between the two ends. The CDR3 loop spans 14 amino acids. This CDR3 reads CASMGQSSGNTIYF. In nucleotides, the CDR3 is TGTGCCAGTATGGGACAAAGCTCTGGAAACACCATATATTTT. The whole variable domain, filled in from reference TRBV19 and TRBJ1-3, reads DGGITQSPKYLFRKEGQNVTLSCEQNLNHDAMYWYRQDPGQGLRLIYYSQIVNDFQKGDIAEGYSVSREKKESFPLTVTSAQKNPTAFYLCASMGQSSGNTIYFGEGSWLTVV.

This clonotype has ten or more counts. The gene calls are TRBV24-1 and TRBJ2-3; TRBD1 matches 9 bases. Losses at the gene ends were 4 bases for V and 3 bases for J; bases not matched to a gene: 1. CDR3 length: 14 amino acids. Germline V gene lookup returns CDR1 KGHDR and CDR2 SFDVKD. CDR3 DNA sequence: TGTGCCACCAGTGAGACAGGGGGGACAGATACGCAGTATTTT. The encoded protein is CATSETGGTDTQYF.

The V call is TRBV5-5, the J call TRBJ2-2; 9 bases are a match to TRBD1. Trimming removed 4 bases from V and 2 bases from J; junction bases left unmatched: 12. Germline lookup yields CDR1 SGHKS and CDR2 YYEKEE (reference sequence). The CDR3 spans 18 residues. CDR3 sequence (DNA): TGTGCCAGCAGCAGAAACCTCGGACAGGGGTTAAACACCGGGGAGCTGTTTTTT. The encoded protein is CASSRNLGQGLNTGELFF.

This clonotype was detected only a few times. V usage is TRBV18 and J usage is TRBJ1-5, with TRBD1 identical over 7 bases. The CDR3 has 15 residues. The V gene end was trimmed by 4 bases and the J gene end by 7 bases; junction bases not matched to a gene: 10. Germline-derived CDR1 and CDR2 are KGHSH and LQKENI. The CDR3 DNA reads as TGTGCCAGCTCACTCGTACAGGGGAAGTTACAGCCCCAGCATTTT. Its protein is CASSLVQGKLQPQHF. The full variable domain, with the rest looked up from reference TRBV18 and TRBJ1-5, is NAGVMQNPRHLVRRRGQEARLRCSPMKGHSHVYWYRQLPEEGLKFMVYLQKENIIDESGMPKERFSAEFPKEGPSILRIQQVVRGDSAAYFCASSLVQGKLQPQHFGDGTRLSIL.

J is TRBJ2-1 and V is TRBV20-1; possibly TRBD2 for D (6 bases). V was trimmed by 7 bases and J by 4 bases, leaving 26 bases between them. In germline, CDR1 is DFQATT, CDR2 SNEGSKA (reference sequence). The CDR3 is 17 amino acids. The CDR3 loop reads CSGRDSRRVRTYNEQFF. The CDR3, as DNA: TGCAGTGGAAGGGACTCCCGTCGTGTCCGCACATACAATGAGCAGTTCTTC.

For this clonotype: One junction end disagrees with the germline gene, perhaps due to a read error. The chain carries TRBV3-1 and TRBJ2-7; D gene uncertain. Looked up from germline, CDR1 is LGHDT and CDR2 is YNNKEL (reference sequence). The CDR3 length is 12 residues. The CDR3 region is CSSSQGLGEQYF. Written as DNA, the CDR3 is TGTTCCAGCAGCCAAGGCCTCGGGGAGCAGTACTTC.